The TCR beta chain described here comes from a study of blood T cell repertoires in COVID-19. Study information: COVID-19 samples from acute and convalescent phases originated in the United States, Italy and Spain. From T cells, B-cell-depleted T cells, or PBMCs came the material, which was cDNA or gDNA.

The CDR3 has 14 residues. J lost 9 bases, V lost 5 bases, and 10 bases had no gene match. Germline values: CDR1 MDHEN, CDR2 SYDVKM. As handled by the study authors: By means of reference gene primer amplification, nucleated cell counts were estimated. The protocol was immunoSEQ multiplex PCR, while the TCRdb copy is restricted to in-frame clones and leaves out a portion. The D gene and trimming were derived from the DNA, and the V and J assignments and clone size from that table. This repertoire shows about 30,000 clones, more than 85% found once; its top ten account for 12%. The sample comprised peripheral blood. The receptor comes from a human donor in a cohort sampled during active COVID-19. The donor label of this sample is uncertain. The chain uses TRBV28 and TRBJ2-7; TRBD1 matches at 10 bases. The CDR3, as DNA: TGTGCCAGCAGTAGAGACAGGGGGCTAGACTGGCAGTACTTC. It encodes CASSRDRGLDWQYF.